This T cell receptor (beta chain) was observed in a study of neurological immune-mediated disorders. TCRdb re-called the 5' RACE reads with MiXCR, one entry per CDR3 protein. The sample carries 45,000 to 60,000 distinct CDR3 sequences, around 3.6% recorded once. The length of the CDR3 is 15 residues. Trimming pared 1 base from V and 2 bases from J, leaving 11 bases between. Germline CDR1 MNHEY, CDR2 SVGAGI. Ten or more counts support this clonotype. This sequence was found in a man younger than 45 with multiple sclerosis. The chain employs TRBV6-5 and TRBJ1-1; D is unresolved. The sample consisted of PBMCs. The CDR3 bases are TGTGCCAGCAGTTACTGGGTAGGTGGAAACACTGAAGCTTTCTTT. Amino acids: CASSYWVGGNTEAFF.